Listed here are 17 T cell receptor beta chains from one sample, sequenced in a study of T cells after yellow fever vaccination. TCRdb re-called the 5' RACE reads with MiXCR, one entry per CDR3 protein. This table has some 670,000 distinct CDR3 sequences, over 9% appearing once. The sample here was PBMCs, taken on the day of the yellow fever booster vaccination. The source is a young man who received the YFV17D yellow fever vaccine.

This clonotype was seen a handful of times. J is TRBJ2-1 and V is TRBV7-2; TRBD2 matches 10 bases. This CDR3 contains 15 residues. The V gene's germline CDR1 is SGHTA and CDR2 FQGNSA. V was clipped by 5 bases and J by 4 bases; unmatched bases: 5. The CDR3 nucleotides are TGTGCCAGCAGCGTTAGCGGGAGGTCGTACAATGAGCAGTTCTTC. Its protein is CASSVSGRSYNEQFF.

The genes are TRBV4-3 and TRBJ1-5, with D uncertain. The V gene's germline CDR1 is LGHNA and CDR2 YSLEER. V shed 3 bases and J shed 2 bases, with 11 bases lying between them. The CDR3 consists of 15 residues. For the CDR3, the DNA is TGCGCCAGCAGCCATGGGGTTTGGGGCAATCAGCCCCAGCATTTT. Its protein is CASSHGVWGNQPQHF.

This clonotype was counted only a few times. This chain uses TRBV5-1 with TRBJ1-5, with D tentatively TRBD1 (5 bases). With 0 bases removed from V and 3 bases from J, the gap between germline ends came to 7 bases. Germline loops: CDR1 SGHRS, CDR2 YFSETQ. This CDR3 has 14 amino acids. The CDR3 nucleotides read TGCGCCAGCAGCTTGGGGGGGGACAATCAGCCCCAGCATTTT. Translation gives CASSLGGDNQPQHF.

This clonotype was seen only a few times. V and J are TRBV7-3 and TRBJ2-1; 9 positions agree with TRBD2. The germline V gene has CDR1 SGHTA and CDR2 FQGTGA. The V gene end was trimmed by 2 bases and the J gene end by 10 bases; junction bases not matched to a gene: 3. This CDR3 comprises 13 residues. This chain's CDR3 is CASSLSLAGEQFF. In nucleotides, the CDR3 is TGTGCCAGCAGCTTATCTCTAGCGGGAGAGCAGTTCTTC.

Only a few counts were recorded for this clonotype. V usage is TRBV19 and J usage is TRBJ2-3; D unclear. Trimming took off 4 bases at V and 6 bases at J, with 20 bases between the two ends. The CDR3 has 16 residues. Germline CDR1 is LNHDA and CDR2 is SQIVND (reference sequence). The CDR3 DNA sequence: TGTGCCAGTAGTAGTCCCAGCGAGCGTCTCGTGGATACGCAGTATTTT. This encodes CASSSPSERLVDTQYF.

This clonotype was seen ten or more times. The CDR3 here is CASSQPSGVPYNEQFF. The DNA for the CDR3 is TGTGCCAGCAGCCAACCTAGCGGGGTACCCTACAATGAGCAGTTCTTC. The V and J genes are TRBV3-1 and TRBJ2-1, with TRBD2 identical over 9 bases. CDR3 length equals 16 residues. Germline V gives CDR1 LGHDT, CDR2 YNNKEL (reference sequence). Germline trimming cut 2 bases from V and 2 bases from J; bases unmatched to any gene: 4.

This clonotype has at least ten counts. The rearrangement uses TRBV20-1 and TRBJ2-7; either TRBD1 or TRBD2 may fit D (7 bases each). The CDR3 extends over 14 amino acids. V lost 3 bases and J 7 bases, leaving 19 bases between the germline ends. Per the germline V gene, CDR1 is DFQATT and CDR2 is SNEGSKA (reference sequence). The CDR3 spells CSASAMAGGVEQYF. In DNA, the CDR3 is TGCAGTGCTAGTGCCATGGCAGGGGGGGTGGAGCAGTACTTC.

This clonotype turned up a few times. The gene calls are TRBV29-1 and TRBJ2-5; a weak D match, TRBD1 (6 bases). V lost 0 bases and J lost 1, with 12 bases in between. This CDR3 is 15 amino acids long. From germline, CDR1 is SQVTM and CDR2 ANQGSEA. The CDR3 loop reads CSVEDPGTPQETQYF. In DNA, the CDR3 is TGCAGCGTTGAAGATCCGGGGACACCCCAAGAGACCCAGTACTTC.

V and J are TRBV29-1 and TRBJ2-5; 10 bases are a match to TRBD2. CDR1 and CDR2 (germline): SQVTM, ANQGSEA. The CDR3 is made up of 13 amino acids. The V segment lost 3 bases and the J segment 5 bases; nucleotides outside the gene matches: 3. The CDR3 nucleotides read TGCAGCGTTGAGGGACTAGCGAAGGAGACCCAGTACTTC. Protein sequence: CSVEGLAKETQYF.

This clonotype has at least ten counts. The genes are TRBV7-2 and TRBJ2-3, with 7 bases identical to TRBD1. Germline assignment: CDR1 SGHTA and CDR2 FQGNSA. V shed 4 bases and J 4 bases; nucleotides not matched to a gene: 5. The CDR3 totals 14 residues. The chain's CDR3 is CASSSQGRADTQYF. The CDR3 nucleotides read TGTGCCAGCAGCTCACAGGGGAGAGCAGATACGCAGTATTTT.

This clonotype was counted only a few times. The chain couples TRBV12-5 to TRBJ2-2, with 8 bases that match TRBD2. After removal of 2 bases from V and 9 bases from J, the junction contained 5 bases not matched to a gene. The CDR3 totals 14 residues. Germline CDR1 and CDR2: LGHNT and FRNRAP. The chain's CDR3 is CASGLSSGRRELFF. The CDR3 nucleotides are TGTGCTAGTGGTTTGTCCAGCGGGAGAAGGGAGCTGTTTTTT.

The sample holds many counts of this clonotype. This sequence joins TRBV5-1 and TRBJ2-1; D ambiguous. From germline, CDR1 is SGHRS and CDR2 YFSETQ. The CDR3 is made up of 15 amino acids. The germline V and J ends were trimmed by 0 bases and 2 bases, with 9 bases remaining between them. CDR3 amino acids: CASSLGEWAYNEQFF. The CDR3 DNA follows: TGCGCCAGCAGCTTGGGTGAGTGGGCCTACAATGAGCAGTTCTTC.

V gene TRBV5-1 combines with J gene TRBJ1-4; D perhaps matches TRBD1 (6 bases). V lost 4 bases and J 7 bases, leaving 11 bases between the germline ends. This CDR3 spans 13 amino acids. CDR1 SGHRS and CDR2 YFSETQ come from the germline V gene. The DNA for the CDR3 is TGCGCCAGCAGCATAGCAGGGGTTGAAAAACTGTTTTTT. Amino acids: CASSIAGVEKLFF.

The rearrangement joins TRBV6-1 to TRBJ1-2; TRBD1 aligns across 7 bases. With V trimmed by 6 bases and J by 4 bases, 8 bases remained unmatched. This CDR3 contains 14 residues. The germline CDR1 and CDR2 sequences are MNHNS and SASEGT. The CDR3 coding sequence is TGTGCCAGCAGACCGGGACAGAGATCCTATGGCTACACCTTC. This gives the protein CASRPGQRSYGYTF.

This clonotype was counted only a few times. As DNA, the CDR3 is TGTGCCAGCGAGGGGGCTAGCGGGAGTTACGAGCAGTACTTC. It is translated as CASEGASGSYEQYF. The rearrangement uses TRBV6-2 or TRBV6-3 and TRBJ2-7, with 10 bases aligning to TRBD2. Losses at the gene ends were 8 bases for V and 4 bases for J; bases not matched to a gene: 8. The CDR3 is made up of 14 amino acids. Germline CDR1 reads MNHEY; CDR2 reads SVGEGT.

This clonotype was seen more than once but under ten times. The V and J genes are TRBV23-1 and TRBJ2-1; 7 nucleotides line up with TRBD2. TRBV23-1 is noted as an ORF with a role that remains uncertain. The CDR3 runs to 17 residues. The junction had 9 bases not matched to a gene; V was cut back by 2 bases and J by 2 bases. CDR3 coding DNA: TGCGCCAGCAGTCAAACCTTCGGACTAGGCCCCTACAATGAGCAGTTCTTC. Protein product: CASSQTFGLGPYNEQFF.

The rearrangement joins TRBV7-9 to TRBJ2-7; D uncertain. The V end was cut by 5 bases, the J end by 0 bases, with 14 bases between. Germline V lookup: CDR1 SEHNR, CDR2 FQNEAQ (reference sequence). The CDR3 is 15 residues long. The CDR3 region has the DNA TGTGCCAGCAGCCCTCGGACGGCAAGCTCCTACGAGCAGTACTTC. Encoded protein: CASSPRTASSYEQYF.